These 6 T cell receptor beta chains share one sample of origin, sequenced in a study of vaccination and CD4 T cells after COVID-19. Sample treatment: roughly 11-day PBMC culture with coronavirus spike peptide pools or control peptides (ViraFEST assay). Scientists ran DNA taken from cultured CD4+ T cells through the Oncomine TCR Beta short-read assay for sequencing. One entry per CDR3 protein results from TCRdb running MiXCR on the PCR reads. Found here are 20,000 to 25,000 distinct CDR3 sequences, about two fifths of them singletons; the top ten hold approximately 18%. Their cognate antigens are unknown. Sequenced material: CD4+ T cells from blood, cultured in vitro, taken before SARS-CoV-2 vaccination. These receptors were taken from a human donor who received a COVID-19 vaccine.

This clonotype was detected only a few times. The gene calls are TRBV6-1 and TRBJ1-2; TRBD1 matches at 7 bases. Germline CDR1 is MNHNS and CDR2 is SASEGT. After removal of 4 bases from V and 7 bases from J, the junction contained 12 bases not matched to a gene. This CDR3 comprises 15 residues. DNA for the CDR3: TGTGCCAGCAGTGGAAACAGGGGCCCGTGGGGTGGCTACACCTTC. It encodes CASSGNRGPWGGYTF.

J is TRBJ1-2 and V is TRBV19; D gene unclear. In germline, CDR1 is LNHDA, CDR2 SQIVND (reference sequence). Trimming cost V 7 bases and J 4 bases, with 19 bases left between them. The CDR3 extends over 15 amino acids. CDR3 residues: CASTFRGGKGYGYTF. CDR3 bases: TGTGCCAGTACTTTCCGGGGAGGAAAGGGCTATGGCTACACCTTC.

This clonotype was counted a few times. The chain joins TRBV19 to TRBJ1-1; D possibly corresponds to TRBD1 (5 bases). This CDR3 spans 16 amino acids. Per the germline V gene, CDR1 is LNHDA and CDR2 is SQIVND (reference sequence). V was trimmed by 1 base and J by 2 bases, leaving 14 bases between them. CDR3 loop: CASSIVSGGPNTEAFF. As DNA, the CDR3 is TGTGCCAGTAGTATAGTTTCGGGGGGACCCAACACTGAAGCTTTCTTT.

This chain uses TRBV6-1 with TRBJ1-5; tentative D call: TRBD1 (5 bases). CDR1 and CDR2 from the germline V gene are MNHNS and SASEGT. Trimming took off 7 bases at V and 0 bases at J, with 13 bases between the two ends. The CDR3 runs 15 residues. CDR3 region: CASNQGGDSNQPQHF. For the CDR3, the DNA is TGTGCCAGCAACCAAGGAGGGGATAGCAATCAGCCCCAGCATTTT.

In this sample, this clonotype turned up a few times. CDR3 DNA sequence: TGCAGTGCTACCCAACAGGGCTTCGTTAGCTCCTATAATTCACCCCTCCACTTT. Encoded protein: CSATQQGFVSSYNSPLHF. The rearrangement joins TRBV20-1 to TRBJ1-6; the D gene is possibly TRBD1 (6 bases). Per the germline V gene, CDR1 is DFQATT and CDR2 is SNEGSKA (reference sequence). Trimming pared 4 bases from V and 0 bases from J, leaving 19 bases between. This CDR3 has 18 residues.

A few counts support this clonotype. The chain recombines TRBV20-1 with TRBJ2-2; D is perhaps TRBD2 (5 bases). V lost 1 base, J lost 2 bases, and 11 bases lay in between. CDR3 length: 15 residues. CDR1 is DFQATT and CDR2 is SNEGSKA in the germline V gene (reference sequence). As DNA, the CDR3 is TGCAGTGCTAGAGTATCCGGGGATAACACCGGGGAGCTGTTTTTT. Translation gives CSARVSGDNTGELFF.